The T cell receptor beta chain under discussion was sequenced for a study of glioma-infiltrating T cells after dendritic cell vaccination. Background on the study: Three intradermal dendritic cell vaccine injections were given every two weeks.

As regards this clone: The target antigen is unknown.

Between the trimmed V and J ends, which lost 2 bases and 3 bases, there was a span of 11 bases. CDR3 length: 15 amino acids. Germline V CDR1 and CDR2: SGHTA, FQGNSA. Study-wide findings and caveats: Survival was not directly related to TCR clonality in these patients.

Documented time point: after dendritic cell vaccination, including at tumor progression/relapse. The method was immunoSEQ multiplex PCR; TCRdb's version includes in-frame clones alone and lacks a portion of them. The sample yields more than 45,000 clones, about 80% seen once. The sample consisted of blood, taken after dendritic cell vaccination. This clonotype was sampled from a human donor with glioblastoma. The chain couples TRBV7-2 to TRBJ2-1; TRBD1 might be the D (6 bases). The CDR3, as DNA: TGTGCCAGCAGCTTAAGCAGGGGAGACTACAATGAGCAGTTCTTC. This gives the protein CASSLSRGDYNEQFF.